The source of this T cell receptor beta chain is a study of response to subunit inactivated influenza vaccine. Per germline, CDR1 DFQATT and CDR2 SNEGSKA (reference sequence). This CDR3 region has 14 residues. J lost 7 bases, V lost 4 bases, and 12 bases had no gene match. This clonotype was observed at least ten times. TCRdb redid the calling of the RT-PCR reads with MiXCR, one entry per CDR3 protein. The table lists over 450,000 distinct CDR3 sequences, 10% to 15% of them singletons, with 13% in the top ten. This TCR was sampled from a man aged 45-60 years who received an inactivated influenza vaccine. The chain couples TRBV20-1 to TRBJ1-2, with 7 bases lining up with TRBD1. The material was PBMCs from blood, obtained roughly 45 days after vaccination. The CDR3 bases are TGCAGTGCTACTCCTTACGACAGGGCAAGTGGCTACACCTTC. Its protein product is CSATPYDRASGYTF.